Listed below are T cell receptor beta chains from one sample, sequenced in a study of blood T cell repertoires in COVID-19. Sequencing was performed with immunoSEQ multiplex PCR; in TCRdb, only in-frame clones are kept and a portion is missing. This table holds over 250,000 clones, approximately 87% found once. The sequenced material came from peripheral blood. These receptors all stem from a woman aged 50 to 65 with acute or convalescent COVID-19. CDR3s include the opening cysteine and the closing phenylalanine or tryptophan. A D gene is named only where the DNA matches it firmly. Size tells how often a clone was seen (once, few, many) or the class of an expanded clone, and some rows leave it out.

clone size	V gene	J gene	D gene	CDR3 DNA	CDR3 protein
NA	TRBV5-1	TRBJ1-2	TRBD1	TGCGCCAGCAGCTTGCAGGGGGCTTCGAATGGCTACACCTTC	CASSLQGASNGYTF
NA	TRBV3-1/TRBV3-2	TRBJ1-1	NA	TGTGCCAGCAGCCAAGAAGACGGGAAGGCTTTCTTT	CASSQEDGKAFF
once	TRBV7-6	TRBJ2-4	TRBD1	TGTGCCAGCAGCCCCCGGGACAGTACCAAAAACATTCAGTACTTC	CASSPRDSTKNIQYF
NA	TRBV28	TRBJ1-6	NA	TGTGCCAGCAGCCTAGACAGGAATAATTCACCCCTCCACTTT	CASSLDRNNSPLHF
once	TRBV7-2	TRBJ1-2	TRBD1	TGTGCCAGCAGCTTACTTAGGGTCGACAGGGGGAATGGCTACACCTTC	CASSLLRVDRGNGYTF
NA	TRBV11-3	TRBJ2-5	TRBD1	TGTGCCAGCAGCCACAGGGGAGAGACCCAGTACTTC	CASSHRGETQYF
NA	TRBV28	TRBJ1-5	TRBD1	TGTGCCAGCAGCTATGTATACCGACAGGGATGGGGAAATCAGCCCCAGCATTTT	CASSYVYRQGWGNQPQHF
NA	TRBV3-1/TRBV3-2	TRBJ2-7	NA	TGTGCCAGCAGCCAAGATGGGTTAGGGGCCTACGAGCAGTACTTC	CASSQDGLGAYEQYF
once	TRBV18	TRBJ2-3	TRBD2	TGTGCCAGCTCACCATGGACTAGCGGGGAACAAGATACGCAGTATTTT	CASSPWTSGEQDTQYF
once	TRBV9	TRBJ2-4	NA	TGTGCCAGCAGCCCGACAGCCTCTTCGGGAAACATTCAGTACTTC	CASSPTASSGNIQYF
NA	TRBV21-1	TRBJ1-1	NA	TGTGCCAGCAGCAAGTTCAGGGGTGGGTGGACTGAAGCTTTCTTT	CASSKFRGGWTEAFF
few	TRBV5-1	TRBJ1-4	NA	TGCGCCAGCAGGGCTGGAGGACAGCGTAATGAAAAACTGTTTTTT	CASRAGGQRNEKLFF
NA	TRBV5-1	TRBJ1-1	TRBD1	TGCGCCAGCAGCTTGGTTATAGGGGGACAGACGAACACTGAAGCTTTCTTT	CASSLVIGGQTNTEAFF
NA	TRBV27	TRBJ1-6	TRBD1	TGTGCCAGCAGTTTATGGTCCCGACAGGGATGGGATTCACCCCTCCACTTT	CASSLWSRQGWDSPLHF
NA	TRBV7-2	TRBJ2-7	TRBD2	TGTGCCAGCAGCTTAGACTCGACTAGCGGGAGTTACGAGCAGTACTTC	CASSLDSTSGSYEQYF
few	TRBV7-9	TRBJ1-3	NA	TGTGCCAGCAGCGCGGGGGTTTCGCGCGGGGGAAACACCATATATTTT	CASSAGVSRGGNTIYF
NA	TRBV28	TRBJ1-2	NA	TGTGCCAGCAGTTTAGGGACAAGAAATTACACCTTC	CASSLGTRNYTF
NA	TRBV28	TRBJ1-2	NA	TGTGCCAGCTACCAGGGATCGAAAGGCTACACCTTC	CASYQGSKGYTF
NA	TRBV5-6	TRBJ2-5	NA	TGTGCCCCCGCGTACGGGTTGAGGCTCCAAGAGACCCAGTACTTC	CAPAYGLRLQETQYF
NA	TRBV28	TRBJ2-3	TRBD2	TGTGCCAGCAGTTTATGGTCCAGCGGGAGGAGGGCAGATACGCAGTATTTT	CASSLWSSGRRADTQYF
NA	TRBV5-1	TRBJ1-4	NA	TGCGCCAGCAGCCTCGCGACAGGCCGTAATGAAAAACTGTTTTTT	CASSLATGRNEKLFF
NA	TRBV19	TRBJ2-3	NA	TGTGCCAGTAGTATTAGCAGGGCCACTAGCACAGATACGCAGTATTTT	CASSISRATSTDTQYF
NA	TRBV27	TRBJ2-7	TRBD1	TGTGCCAGCAGTTACGCCGGACAGGGCTACGAGCAGTACTTC	CASSYAGQGYEQYF
NA	TRBV2	TRBJ1-4	NA	TGTGCCAGCAGTGCCTTAATGGGCCCTAATGAAAAACTGTTTTTT	CASSALMGPNEKLFF
NA	TRBV27	TRBJ1-2	NA	TGTGCCAGCAGTTCCGACGGGGGGTTTAGCTATGGCTACACCTTC	CASSSDGGFSYGYTF
NA	TRBV10-3	TRBJ2-1	TRBD2	TGTGCCATCAGTGAGACTAGCGGGACCGACAATGAGCAGTTCTTC	CAISETSGTDNEQFF
NA	TRBV24-1	TRBJ1-5	NA	TGTGCCACCAGTGATTTCCAGGATCAGCCCCAGCATTTT	CATSDFQDQPQHF
NA	TRBV5-1	TRBJ2-3	NA	TGCGCCAGCAGCATGGGTCTTCTTCAGACTCCCACAGATACGCAGTATTTT	CASSMGLLQTPTDTQYF
NA	TRBV5-4	TRBJ2-3	NA	TGTGCCAGCAGCTTGTCGACACGGGGTATGAATACGCAGTATTTT	CASSLSTRGMNTQYF
NA	TRBV7-3	TRBJ1-2	NA	TGTGCCAGCAGCTTATCAAACGGGTATGGCTACACCTTC	CASSLSNGYGYTF
NA	TRBV6-5	TRBJ2-4	TRBD1	TGTGCCAGCACTCTGACAGGGCAAAACATTCAGTACTTC	CASTLTGQNIQYF
NA	TRBV5-4	TRBJ2-1	TRBD1	TGTGCCAGCAGCCTGACAGGGGATTCGTACAATGAGCAGTTCTTC	CASSLTGDSYNEQFF
NA	TRBV28	TRBJ1-3	NA	TGTGCCAGCAGTTTAGGGGGCGTTTCTGGAAACACCATATATTTT	CASSLGGVSGNTIYF
NA	TRBV7-6	TRBJ1-5	TRBD1	TGTGCCAGCAGCTTAGGCCCGCACAGGGGAGACAATCAGCCCCAGCATTTT	CASSLGPHRGDNQPQHF
NA	TRBV10-3	TRBJ2-5	TRBD2	TGTGCCATCAGTGACCTAGCGGGACGGCAAGAGACCCAGTACTTC	CAISDLAGRQETQYF
once	TRBV4-1	TRBJ2-7	TRBD2	TGCGCCAGCAGCCAAGTCGGCGGGAGGGTGCTCGAGCAGTACTTC	CASSQVGGRVLEQYF
NA	TRBV9	TRBJ2-7	NA	TGTGCCAGCAGCCAGGACGGGAGCTCCTACGAGCAGTACTTC	CASSQDGSSYEQYF
NA	TRBV5-1	TRBJ2-7	TRBD1	TGCGCCAGCAGCTTGGATCAGGGGGCGTGGGAGCAGTACTTC	CASSLDQGAWEQYF
once	TRBV19	TRBJ2-1	TRBD2	TGTGCCAGTAGGCGGATGGCGGGAGGTCCTCTTTCGCATTACAATGAGCAGTTCTTC	CASRRMAGGPLSHYNEQFF
NA	TRBV5-6	TRBJ1-6	TRBD1	TGTGCCAGCAATCTACTCGGACAGGGAGATTCACCCCTCCACTTT	CASNLLGQGDSPLHF
NA	TRBV9	TRBJ2-5	TRBD2	TGTGCCAGCAGCGTAATTAGCGGGACTGAGGAGACCCAGTACTTC	CASSVISGTEETQYF
NA	TRBV29-1	TRBJ1-1	NA	TGCAGCGGGAGAAGTATGAACACTGAAGCTTTCTTT	CSGRSMNTEAFF
NA	TRBV4-2	TRBJ1-5	NA	TGTGCCAGCAGCCTACAGACCTATGGCAATCAGCCCCAGCATTTT	CASSLQTYGNQPQHF
NA	TRBV27	TRBJ2-7	NA	TGTGCCAGCAGTTTCTCGGATTGGAGGAGTGCCTACGAGCAGTACTTC	CASSFSDWRSAYEQYF
NA	TRBV28	TRBJ2-2	NA	TGTGCCAGCGGGAGGATCGGGGAGCTGTTTTTT	CASGRIGELFF
once	TRBV18	TRBJ2-1	TRBD1	TGTGCCAGCTCACCGACATACAGGGGGCGTACGGGCAATGAGCAGTTCTTC	CASSPTYRGRTGNEQFF
NA	TRBV11-1	TRBJ2-3	NA	TGTGCCAGCAGCCTTCGGGACTCCGGTTCCACAGATACGCAGTATTTT	CASSLRDSGSTDTQYF
NA	TRBV7-8	TRBJ2-1	TRBD2	TGTGCCAGCAGCCCCTTCCTAGCGGGAGGGCCCAATGAGCAGTTCTTC	CASSPFLAGGPNEQFF